Below, 5 T cell receptor beta chains from the same sample are listed, as sequenced in a study of CD8 T cells in Susac syndrome. A quantity of about 0.5 to 1 ug RNA underwent reverse transcription using random hexamers. TCRdb processed the immunoSEQ multiplex PCR reads anew with MiXCR; each CDR3 protein has one entry. The sample lists tens of thousands of distinct CDR3 sequences, 90% to 95% occurring once. Sample: CD8+ T cells from PBMCs. The source is a human donor in good health.

V is TRBV20-1 and J is TRBJ2-1; tentative D call: TRBD2 (6 bases). Trimming left V 3 bases short and J 4 bases short, with 10 bases between. In germline, CDR1 is DFQATT, CDR2 SNEGSKA (reference sequence). CDR3 length equals 13 residues. CDR3 residues: CSASGGAYNEQFF. The CDR3 nucleotides are TGCAGTGCTAGCGGCGGGGCGTACAATGAGCAGTTCTTC.

The CDR3 nucleotides are TGTGCCAGCAGTATGGAGTTATACAATGAGCAGTTCTTC. Amino acid sequence: CASSMELYNEQFF. This sequence joins TRBV28 and TRBJ2-1; D is unclear. With 5 bases removed from V and 4 bases from J, the gap between germline ends came to 9 bases. The CDR3 spans 13 residues. Germline CDR1 and CDR2: MDHEN and SYDVKM.

The V and J genes are TRBV3-1 and TRBJ2-1, with D unclear. This CDR3 comprises 11 residues. With 5 bases removed from V and 6 bases from J, the gap between germline ends came to 5 bases. Germline CDR1 reads LGHDT; CDR2 reads YNNKEL (reference sequence). CDR3 region: CASSISNEQFF. CDR3 sequence (DNA): TGTGCCAGCAGCATCAGCAATGAGCAGTTCTTC.

V usage is TRBV27 and J usage is TRBJ2-3; D is possibly TRBD2 (5 bases). Germline-derived CDR1 and CDR2 are MNHEY and SMNVEV (reference sequence). The V end was cut by 1 base, the J end by 4 bases, with 9 bases between. This CDR3 has 14 amino acids. CDR3 in amino acids: CASSLLGSADTQYF. For the CDR3, the DNA is TGTGCCAGCAGTTTATTGGGGAGTGCAGATACGCAGTATTTT.

This CDR3 is CAAGPDEQYF. The CDR3 DNA reads as TGTGCCGCGGGTCCGGACGAGCAGTACTTC. This chain links TRBV6-1 with TRBJ2-7, with D perhaps matching TRBD2 (5 bases). Germline V gene sequence: CDR1 MNHNS, CDR2 SASEGT. The CDR3 contains 10 residues. V was cut by 11 bases and J by 5 bases, with 10 bases left in between.